These T cell receptor beta chains were read from a single sample in a study of CD8+ T cells in alopecia areata. TCRdb keeps only in-frame clones here, not all; method: immunoSEQ multiplex PCR. The sample holds some 190,000 clones; more than 55% are singletons and the top ten take 1.3%. The sequencing used CD4+ T cells sorted from blood, collected at week 49, from a patient treated with tofacitinib. The receptors were gathered from a human donor with alopecia areata. CDR3s include the opening cysteine and the closing phenylalanine or tryptophan. The order of the fields is V gene, clone size, D gene, J gene, CDR3 protein, CDR3 DNA. The D gene is left open where the match is weak. Size is omitted from some rows. Given values are once, few, many or a class for expanded clones.

>TRBV27|-|-|TRBJ1-1
CASRDSGTLNTEAFF
TGTGCCAGCAGAGATTCCGGGACCCTGAACACTGAAGCTTTCTTT
>TRBV30|-|TRBD1|TRBJ2-7
CASTGGARPYEQYF
TGTGCCTCGACAGGGGGTGCCAGGCCCTACGAGCAGTACTTC
>TRBV6-5|few|-|TRBJ2-2
CASRLVQERGELFF
TGTGCCAGCAGACTCGTGCAGGAGAGGGGGGAGCTGTTTTTT
>TRBV29-1|-|-|TRBJ1-4
CSCTGPTNEKLFF
TGCAGCTGCACAGGGCCAACTAATGAAAAACTGTTTTTT
>TRBV7-2|-|TRBD1|TRBJ1-2
CASSLGDSPYGYTF
TGTGCCAGCAGCCTAGGGGACAGCCCCTATGGCTACACCTTC
>TRBV30|few|-|TRBJ2-7
CAWKKGQSAYEQYF
TGTGCCTGGAAAAAAGGACAGTCCGCCTACGAGCAGTACTTC
>TRBV29-1|few|-|TRBJ1-1
CSVVGLREDTEAFF
TGCAGCGTTGTCGGGTTGCGCGAGGACACTGAAGCTTTCTTT
>TRBV7-8|-|-|TRBJ2-1
CASSNDSSYNEQFF
TGTGCCAGCAGCAACGACAGCTCCTACAATGAGCAGTTCTTC
>TRBV5-1|few|-|TRBJ2-3
CASSLRNLGADTQYF
TGCGCCAGCAGCTTGCGGAACCTAGGGGCAGATACGCAGTATTTT
>TRBV29-1|once|-|TRBJ1-1
CSVQRQRVNTEAFF
TGCAGCGTACAAAGACAGAGAGTGAACACTGAAGCTTTCTTT
>TRBV5-1|once|TRBD1|TRBJ1-4
CASSLGGTVDEKLFF
TGCGCCAGCAGCTTGGGGGGGACAGTGGACGAAAAACTGTTTTTT
>TRBV29-1|few|-|TRBJ1-1
CSVAIYTEAFF
TGCAGCGTTGCGATTTACACTGAAGCTTTCTTT
>TRBV5-6|-|TRBD2|TRBJ2-7
CASSFSGEQYF
TGTGCCAGCAGCTTTAGCGGGGAGCAGTACTTC
>TRBV29-1|-|TRBD2|TRBJ2-7
CSVRTSGVYEQYF
TGCAGCGTCAGGACTAGCGGGGTGTACGAGCAGTACTTC
>TRBV30|once|TRBD1|TRBJ1-1
CAWWDSQMNTEAFF
TGTGCCTGGTGGGACAGCCAGATGAACACTGAAGCTTTCTTT
>TRBV7-2|few|-|TRBJ1-1
CASSLDRVSANTEAFF
TGTGCCAGCAGCTTAGACAGGGTGTCAGCTAACACTGAAGCTTTCTTT
>TRBV30|once|-|TRBJ1-2
CAWSEGNINGYTF
TGTGCCTGGTCCGAGGGGAACATCAATGGCTACACCTTC
>TRBV7-9|few|-|TRBJ2-3
CASSLEVRRDPTDTQYF
TGTGCCAGCAGCTTAGAGGTTAGGCGTGATCCCACAGATACGCAGTATTTT
>TRBV19|-|-|TRBJ1-1
CASSIVAGPNTEAFF
TGTGCCAGTAGTATAGTCGCGGGACCGAACACTGAAGCTTTCTTT
>TRBV30|-|TRBD1|TRBJ1-1
CAWSPIHDRGNTEAFF
TGTGCCTGGAGTCCGATACACGACAGGGGGAACACTGAAGCTTTCTTT
>TRBV7-9|-|-|TRBJ1-4
CASSPDTRWGKLFF
TGTGCCAGCAGCCCGGATACTAGATGGGGAAAACTGTTTTTT
>TRBV27|-|-|TRBJ1-1
CASSLSSSGGGYTEAFF
TGTGCCAGCAGTTTATCATCTTCGGGAGGCGGGTACACTGAAGCTTTCTTT